The rows below give T cell receptor beta chains drawn from one sample of a study of beta chain features in type 1 diabetes. Data came from immunoSEQ multiplex PCR; TCRdb stores just in-frame clones and leaves some out. The table records around 690,000 clones, under 15% of them present only once. The source material was naive CD4+ T cells from blood. The source is a man aged 25 to 40 with type 1 diabetes. Both conserved end residues are part of each CDR3. A D gene is named only where the DNA matches it firmly. Size is stated for part of the rows, as once, few or many counts, or as a class when the clone is expanded.

>TRBD1|.|TRBV11-3|TRBJ1-2
CASSSLRQGILPGYTF
TGTGCCAGCAGCTCCCTACGACAGGGGATACTGCCTGGCTACACCTTC
>.|few|TRBV4-3|TRBJ1-2
CASSQGPGQYGYTF
TGCGCCAGCAGCCAAGGCCCTGGACAGTATGGCTACACCTTC
>.|few|TRBV10-3|TRBJ2-5
CAIRFQETQYF
TGTGCCATCAGGTTCCAAGAGACCCAGTACTTC
>TRBD1|.|TRBV2|TRBJ2-7
CASRTDRAYEQYF
TGTGCCAGCAGGACGGACAGGGCTTACGAGCAGTACTTC
>.|few|TRBV18|TRBJ2-1
CASSSRAPGNHNEQFF
TGTGCCAGCTCCTCACGGGCCCCCGGGAATCACAATGAGCAGTTCTTC
>.|.|TRBV14|TRBJ2-7
CASSQEVWSYEQYF
TGTGCCAGCAGCCAAGAGGTTTGGTCCTACGAGCAGTACTTC
>.|.|TRBV27|TRBJ2-7
CASSSLGTPSHEQYF
TGTGCCAGCAGTTCCCTAGGGACGCCCTCCCACGAGCAGTACTTC
>.|few|TRBV30|TRBJ1-5
CAWSVDSNQPQHF
TGTGCCTGGAGTGTAGATAGCAATCAGCCCCAGCATTTT
>.|.|TRBV2|TRBJ1-3
CASRTIGRNTIYF
TGTGCCAGCAGAACGATTGGACGGAACACCATATATTTT
>.|few|TRBV2|TRBJ2-3
CASSGGGTGTDTQYF
TGTGCCAGCAGTGGCGGCGGGACAGGCACAGATACGCAGTATTTT
>.|few|TRBV7-3|TRBJ1-1
CASSPGGNTEAFF
TGTGCCAGCAGCCCGGGCGGGAACACTGAAGCTTTCTTT
>.|.|TRBV9|TRBJ2-1
CASSVGVLVGDEQFF
TGTGCCAGCAGCGTAGGCGTACTAGTTGGAGATGAGCAGTTCTTC
>.|few|TRBV7-3|TRBJ1-3
CASSFDSPATSGNTIYF
TGTGCCAGCAGCTTCGACAGTCCGGCCACCTCTGGAAACACCATATATTTT
>.|.|TRBV9|TRBJ1-2
CASSARGGSYGYTF
TGTGCCAGCAGCGCCAGGGGAGGATCCTATGGCTACACCTTC
>TRBD1|.|TRBV25-1|TRBJ2-5
CASSDTQGAVGQETQYF
TGTGCCAGCAGTGACACACAGGGGGCGGTGGGCCAAGAGACCCAGTACTTC
>.|.|TRBV7-9|TRBJ1-2
CASSLDWQDGYTF
TGTGCCAGCAGCTTAGATTGGCAGGATGGCTACACCTTC
>.|.|TRBV11-2|TRBJ2-3
CASSLGVDPGSTDTQYF
TGTGCCAGCAGCTTAGGTGTCGATCCCGGGAGCACAGATACGCAGTATTTT
>TRBD1|few|TRBV7-2|TRBJ2-7
CASSQATGDYEQYF
TGTGCCAGCAGCCAAGCCACAGGGGACTACGAGCAGTACTTC
>.|.|TRBV5-4|TRBJ2-2
CASSLSGGNTGELFF
TGTGCCAGCAGCTTGTCCGGGGGGAACACCGGGGAGCTGTTTTTT
>TRBD1|few|TRBV4-3|TRBJ1-4
CASSQEQGALEKLFF
TGCGCCAGCAGCCAAGAACAGGGGGCCCTTGAAAAACTGTTTTTT
>TRBD1|.|TRBV5-1|TRBJ1-6
CASSLDTGDISLHF
TGCGCCAGCAGCTTGGATACAGGGGATATATCCCTCCACTTT
>.|.|TRBV19|TRBJ1-2
CASSIKGYGYTF
TGTGCCAGTAGTATAAAGGGCTATGGCTACACCTTC
>.|.|TRBV7-9|TRBJ2-3
CASSHAGVPDTQYF
TGTGCCAGCAGCCATGCCGGGGTCCCAGATACGCAGTATTTT
>TRBD1|few|TRBV18|TRBJ2-1
CASSPPGTGGNEQFF
TGTGCCAGCTCACCACCGGGTACAGGGGGTAATGAGCAGTTCTTC
>.|.|TRBV13|TRBJ2-6
CASSLIKDPARGANVLTF
TGTGCCAGCAGCTTGATCAAGGACCCCGCCCGGGGGGCCAACGTCCTGACTTTC
>.|.|TRBV20-1|TRBJ1-2
CSGESAYGYTF
TGCAGTGGAGAATCGGCCTATGGCTACACCTTC
>TRBD2|few|TRBV7-2|TRBJ2-5
CASSTGLVLAETQYF
TGTGCCAGCAGCACAGGACTAGTGCTGGCAGAGACCCAGTACTTC
>.|few|TRBV14|TRBJ2-3
CASSPPADTQYF
TGTGCCAGCAGCCCCCCAGCAGATACGCAGTATTTT
>.|.|TRBV7-7|TRBJ2-1
CASSLALASDEQFF
TGTGCTAGCAGCTTAGCTCTAGCGAGCGATGAGCAGTTCTTC
>.|few|TRBV18|TRBJ2-5
CASSRADQETQYF
TGTGCCAGCTCAAGGGCAGACCAAGAGACCCAGTACTTC
>TRBD1|few|TRBV7-9|TRBJ2-5
CASSPTGQETQYF
TGTGCCAGCAGCCCGACAGGGCAAGAGACCCAGTACTTC
>.|.|TRBV6-5|TRBJ1-6
CASSYSGRFYSPLHF
TGTGCCAGCAGTTACTCGGGACGGTTCTATTCACCCCTCCACTTT
>.|few|TRBV7-9|TRBJ1-6
CASSLQGVSSPLHF
TGTGCCAGCAGCCTTCAGGGAGTAAGTTCACCCCTCCACTTT
>.|.|TRBV30|TRBJ2-5
CAWSPGAGETQYF
TGTGCCTGGAGTCCGGGGGCGGGAGAGACCCAGTACTTC
>.|.|TRBV6-6|TRBJ2-7
CASSLHGFQNEQYF
TGTGCCAGCAGCCTACACGGGTTTCAAAACGAGCAGTACTTC
>.|.|TRBV11-2|TRBJ1-2
CASSLEGNYGYTF
TGTGCCAGCAGCTTAGAGGGGAACTATGGCTACACCTTC